Listed here are 9 T cell receptor beta chains from one sample, sequenced in a study of yellow fever vaccine responses in identical twins. TCRdb processed the RT-PCR reads anew with MiXCR; each CDR3 protein has one entry. Of 15,000 or so distinct CDR3 sequences in the sample, around 84% were seen once. Here the sequenced sample was T cells from blood (PBMCs), unsorted or a sorted subset (not recorded which), taken before or after yellow fever vaccination (not recorded which). These TCRs come from a woman aged 18-35 years who received the yellow fever vaccine.

The chain couples TRBV6-2 or TRBV6-3 to TRBJ2-3; the D gene is possibly TRBD1 (5 bases). The CDR3 contains 16 residues. Germline CDR1 MNHEY, CDR2 SVGEGT. V dropped 0 bases and J dropped 0 bases, with 10 bases sitting between them. CDR3: CASSYSDSASTDTQYF. The CDR3 nucleotides are TGTGCCAGCAGTTACTCCGACAGTGCTAGCACAGATACGCAGTATTTT.

The table lists this clonotype with a few counts. The V call is TRBV29-1, the J call TRBJ2-7; 12 bases map to TRBD2. Germline CDR1 is SQVTM and CDR2 is ANQGSEA. The CDR3 is 13 amino acids. The V gene end was trimmed by 7 bases and the J gene end by 4 bases; junction bases not matched to a gene: 5. DNA for the CDR3: TGCAGCGCCCTGACTAGCGGGGGTTACGAGCAGTACTTC. It specifies CSALTSGGYEQYF.

The V and J genes are TRBV18 and TRBJ2-1; D might be TRBD1 (6 bases). Germline V gene lookup returns CDR1 KGHSH and CDR2 LQKENI. This CDR3 comprises 15 residues. Trimming took 7 bases from V and 6 from J, leaving 19 bases between them. CDR3 in amino acids: CASYQSWGPSNEQFF. In nucleotides, the CDR3 is TGTGCCAGCTACCAGTCGTGGGGGCCGAGCAATGAGCAGTTCTTC.

The chain carries TRBV18 and TRBJ2-1, with D maybe TRBD1 (6 bases). Trimming removed 3 bases at V and 4 bases at J, with 7 bases between. Germline V gene sequence: CDR1 KGHSH, CDR2 LQKENI. The CDR3 is 13 residues long. For the CDR3, the DNA is TGTGCCAGCTCACCGACAGGTTACAATGAGCAGTTCTTC. It translates to CASSPTGYNEQFF.

The chain has TRBV6-5 and TRBJ1-4; TRBD1 matches at 10 bases. The junction had 11 bases not matched to a gene; V was cut back by 2 bases and J by 8 bases. Germline V gives CDR1 MNHEY, CDR2 SVGAGI. CDR3 length: 17 residues. The CDR3 sequence is CASSYGSGQGVNEKLFF. The CDR3, as DNA: TGTGCCAGCAGTTACGGTTCCGGACAGGGGGTCAACGAAAAACTGTTTTTT.

V is TRBV11-3 and J is TRBJ1-5; weak D call: TRBD1 (5 bases). Trimming shortened V by 2 bases and J by 0 bases, and 8 bases separated the two germline ends. From germline, CDR1 is SGHNT and CDR2 YENEEA. This CDR3 is built from 15 residues. CDR3 sequence: CASSLRGNSNQPQHF. As DNA, the CDR3 is TGTGCCAGCAGCTTACGGGGGAATAGCAATCAGCCCCAGCATTTT. The full variable domain, its missing parts supplied by reference TRBV11-3 and TRBJ1-5, is EAGVVQSPRYKIIEKKQPVAFWCNPISGHNTLYWYLQNLGQGPELLIRYENEEAVDDSQLPKDRFSAERLKGVDSTLKIQPAELGDSAVYLCASSLRGNSNQPQHFGDGTRLSIL.

This chain joins TRBV29-1 and TRBJ2-1; D could derive from TRBD1 or TRBD2 (7 bases each). V gave up 6 bases and J gave up 10 bases, with 25 bases separating them. CDR3 size: 15 residues. Germline V lookup: CDR1 SQVTM, CDR2 ANQGSEA. CDR3 coding DNA: TGCAGCGTCCCAGGGGGGGACTCTCCCCGGGGGGAGCAGTTCTTC. This codes for CSVPGGDSPRGEQFF.

The V gene is TRBV4-2, the J gene TRBJ2-1; no firm D call. V was trimmed by 1 base and J by 13 bases, leaving 11 bases between them. The CDR3 sequence is 12 residues long. Germline CDR1 is LGHNA and CDR2 is YNFKEQ. CDR3 sequence: CASSQGSRLQFF. The CDR3 DNA sequence: TGTGCCAGCAGCCAAGGATCCCGGCTTCAGTTCTTC.

V usage is TRBV12-3 or TRBV12-4 and J usage is TRBJ2-1, with 11 bases lining up with TRBD1. The J segment lost 8 bases and the V segment lost 6 bases, leaving 3 bases of the junction unmatched. This CDR3 region has 13 residues. The DNA of the CDR3 is TGTGCCAGCAGACCGGACAGGGGGCATGAGCAGTTCTTC. As protein: CASRPDRGHEQFF.